The TCR beta chain described here comes from a study of T cells in Graves' hyperthyroidism and ophthalmopathy. Study details: Peripheral blood was obtained at initial diagnosis, preceding any treatment.

Broader study findings: Most thyroid clonotypes expanded above 0.001 were also detected in blood.

In regard to this clonotype: Its target is unknown. A much larger clone is a single base away; this may be a read error.

Amplification targeted TCR beta CDR3 regions from RNA transcripts. The HTBI primer set drove a first-round RT-PCR of the TCR CDR3. One entry per CDR3 protein results from TCRdb running MiXCR on the multiplex PCR reads. Of approximately 410,000 distinct CDR3 sequences listed, approximately 15% are singletons. This CDR3 comprises 15 residues. CDR1 and CDR2 from the germline V gene are SGHRS and YFSETQ. This receptor was identified in a woman between 18 and 29 years old with Graves' hyperthyroidism. The sequenced sample was blood. The chain employs TRBV5-1 and TRBJ2-1; 8 bases fit TRBD2. CDR3 bases: TGCGCCAGCAACTTGGAACTAGCGGCCTACAATGAGCAGTTCTTC. Protein sequence: CASNLELAAYNEQFF.